A single sample is the source of the 18 T cell receptor beta chains below, sequenced in a study of T-cell reconstitution after alpha-beta-depleted transplantation in children (dated by TCRdb to about 2016). The method was PCR. The sample was run on an Illumina HiSeq 2500. TCR library preparation used molecular barcoding, with unique molecular identifiers applied to normalize quantification of the TCRbeta repertoire. TCRdb trimmed public reads at Q25 via fastp, called clones via MiXCR and kept in-frame beta chains. Each CDR3 protein appears once, grouped with its most common genes and DNA. The sample table lists 450,000 to 500,000 distinct CDR3 sequences, approximately 12% of them with a count of one. Of the sample, less than 6.5% is held by the ten largest clones. The specimen was PBMCs from the stem cell graft donor, collected from the stem cell graft. The receptors derive from a human donor who donated a stem cell graft to a child with combined immunodeficiency.

The gene calls are TRBV6-5 and TRBJ1-5; perhaps TRBD1 as D (6 bases). The V end lost 4 bases, the J end lost 4 bases, and 11 bases lay between the germline ends. In germline, CDR1 is MNHEY, CDR2 SVGAGI. The CDR3 totals 14 residues. The CDR3 sequence: CASSLSGVNQPQHF. The DNA for the CDR3 is TGTGCCAGCAGTTTGTCAGGGGTGAATCAGCCCCAGCATTTT.

The sample holds many counts of this clonotype. The chain recombines TRBV6-2 or TRBV6-3 with TRBJ2-2; perhaps TRBD1 as D (6 bases). The V end was cut by 5 bases, the J end by 4 bases, with 17 bases between. The germline V gene encodes CDR1 MNHEY and CDR2 SVGEGT. This CDR3 is 16 amino acids long. The CDR3 is CASSRPGQSITGELFF. In nucleotides, the CDR3 is TGTGCCAGCAGTCGACCGGGACAATCAATCACCGGGGAGCTGTTTTTT.

The chain employs TRBV15 and TRBJ1-2; maybe TRBD1 (6 bases). CDR3 size: 17 residues. Per germline, CDR1 LNHNV and CDR2 YYDKDF (reference sequence). The V end was cut by 5 bases, the J end by 1 base, with 20 bases between. The CDR3 here is CATSLDGQGPFNYGYTF. DNA of the CDR3: TGTGCCACCAGCCTCGATGGGCAGGGGCCTTTTAACTATGGCTACACCTTC.

The chain recombines TRBV20-1 with TRBJ2-3, with TRBD2 identical over 10 bases. This CDR3 region has 18 residues. V dropped 0 bases and J dropped 3; count of bases not matched to a gene: 12. Germline V gene lookup returns CDR1 DFQATT and CDR2 SNEGSKA (reference sequence). The CDR3 reads CSARDRRASGSTTDTQYF. CDR3 nucleotide sequence: TGCAGTGCTAGAGACAGGAGAGCTAGCGGGAGTACAACAGATACGCAGTATTTT.

V and J are TRBV7-7 and TRBJ2-5, with TRBD1 matching 10 bases. Germline assignment: CDR1 SSHAT and CDR2 FNYEAQ (reference sequence). Trimming cost V 4 bases and J 4 bases; bases outside gene matches: 3. The length of the CDR3 is 14 residues. CDR3 in DNA: TGTGCCAGCAGCTCGACAGGGGGCCCAGAGACCCAGTACTTC. It encodes CASSSTGGPETQYF.

This chain links TRBV20-1 with TRBJ1-1; TRBD1 agrees at 8 bases. The CDR3 has 13 residues. Germline V gene lookup returns CDR1 DFQATT and CDR2 SNEGSKA (reference sequence). The J segment lost 4 bases and the V segment lost 8 bases, leaving 9 bases of the junction unmatched. The CDR3 reads CSPKTGEGTEAFF. The CDR3 DNA sequence: TGCAGTCCGAAGACAGGGGAAGGCACTGAAGCTTTCTTT.

This clonotype was observed at least ten times. The chain employs TRBV27 and TRBJ2-4, with 9 positions matching TRBD1. V gave up 5 bases and J gave up 6 bases; unmatched junction bases: 8. The germline V gene encodes CDR1 MNHEY and CDR2 SMNVEV (reference sequence). The CDR3 runs 15 residues. CDR3 DNA: TGTGCCAGCAGTCCCTTAGGACAGGGGAGAAACATTCAGTACTTC. Its translation is CASSPLGQGRNIQYF.

This clonotype was seen more than once but under ten times. The rearrangement links TRBV9 to TRBJ1-2, with TRBD1 identical over 11 bases. The J segment lost 2 bases and the V segment lost 2 bases, leaving 2 bases of the junction unmatched. From germline, CDR1 is SGDLS and CDR2 YYNGEE. This CDR3 comprises 15 residues. The CDR3 nucleotides read TGTGCCAGCAGCGTTGGACAGGGGGCAAACTATGGCTACACCTTC. Translating it yields CASSVGQGANYGYTF.

The gene calls are TRBV2 and TRBJ2-7, with 7 nucleotides matching TRBD1. The CDR3 consists of 13 residues. With V trimmed by 11 bases and J by 2 bases, 9 bases remained unmatched. Germline V gene sequence: CDR1 SNHLY, CDR2 FYNNEI. This CDR3 reads CAQRTGQTYEQYF. The CDR3 DNA reads as TGTGCCCAAAGGACGGGACAGACCTACGAGCAGTACTTC.

This rearrangement joins TRBV20-1 to TRBJ2-5; 7 bases line up with TRBD2. The CDR3 is 15 amino acids. Germline V gene lookup returns CDR1 DFQATT and CDR2 SNEGSKA (reference sequence). V shed 0 bases and J 4 bases; nucleotides not matched to a gene: 8. Here the CDR3 DNA reads TGCAGTGCTAGAGATGGGATAGCGGGTCGAGAGACCCAGTACTTC. This sequence encodes CSARDGIAGRETQYF.

This chain uses TRBV12-3 or TRBV12-4 with TRBJ1-4, with TRBD1 matching 7 bases. J was trimmed by 7 bases and V by 6 bases; bases with no gene match: 11. This CDR3 has 15 amino acids. The CDR3: CASSQRQGGSEKLFF. The CDR3 region has the DNA TGTGCCAGCAGCCAAAGACAGGGTGGAAGTGAAAAACTGTTTTTT.

This clonotype was observed a handful of times. The chain joins TRBV20-1 to TRBJ1-2, with D possibly TRBD1 on 6 matching bases. Trimming removed 8 bases from V and 2 bases from J, with 9 bases in between. The CDR3 consists of 11 residues. Looked up from germline, CDR1 is DFQATT and CDR2 is SNEGSKA (reference sequence). For the CDR3, the DNA is TGCAGTTTCGGACAGAACTATGGCTACACCTTC. Its protein product is CSFGQNYGYTF.

This clonotype appeared a few times. The chain links TRBV12-3 or TRBV12-4 to TRBJ2-1; the match to TRBD1 covers 11 bases. V lost 7 bases and J lost 10; bases outside the gene matches: 9. The CDR3 totals 14 residues. In DNA, the CDR3 is TGTGCCAGCACCGGACAGGGGGCAGGGGAGGAGCAGTTCTTC. Translated: CASTGQGAGEEQFF.

J is TRBJ1-5 and V is TRBV20-1; D unresolved. This CDR3 is 15 amino acids long. The V end lost 6 bases, the J end lost 0 bases, and 15 bases lay between the germline ends. The germline V gene has CDR1 DFQATT and CDR2 SNEGSKA (reference sequence). The CDR3 loop is CSAAQRQYSNQPQHF. Here the CDR3 DNA reads TGCAGTGCCGCACAAAGGCAGTATAGCAATCAGCCCCAGCATTTT.

This clonotype was counted a few times. J is TRBJ2-7 and V is TRBV29-1, with 10 bases aligning to TRBD2. Germline CDR1 reads SQVTM; CDR2 reads ANQGSEA. J was trimmed by 3 bases and V by 3 bases; bases with no gene match: 8. The CDR3 totals 15 residues. CDR3 nucleotides: TGCAGCGTTGATGGTCTAGCGGGAGACTACTACGAGCAGTACTTC. It codes for CSVDGLAGDYYEQYF.

V usage is TRBV4-3 and J usage is TRBJ2-1; 9 bases fit TRBD2. The ends lost 0 bases at V and 4 bases at J; junction bases unmatched: 7. Germline V lookup: CDR1 LGHNA, CDR2 YSLEER. The CDR3 is made up of 17 amino acids. CDR3 region: CASSQDRGTSTYNEQFF. CDR3 sequence (DNA): TGCGCCAGCAGCCAAGATAGGGGGACTAGCACGTACAATGAGCAGTTCTTC.

This clonotype was recorded a few times. This chain links TRBV20-1 with TRBJ2-1; maybe TRBD1 (6 bases). Trimming left V 0 bases short and J 1 base short, with 7 bases between. The CDR3 consists of 14 residues. Germline assignment: CDR1 DFQATT and CDR2 SNEGSKA (reference sequence). The CDR3 DNA reads TGCAGTGCTAGAGAAAGGGGGTCCTACAATGAGCAGTTCTTC. Translating gives CSARERGSYNEQFF.

J is TRBJ2-2 and V is TRBV6-5; TRBD1 matches at 8 bases. The V segment lost 7 bases and the J segment 3 bases; nucleotides outside the gene matches: 4. Germline loops: CDR1 MNHEY, CDR2 SVGAGI. The CDR3 has 14 amino acids. This chain's CDR3 is CASTLQGDTGELFF. The CDR3, as DNA: TGTGCCAGCACCTTACAGGGGGACACCGGGGAGCTGTTTTTT.